What follows are 7 T cell receptor beta chains derived from one specimen sequenced in a study of T-cell memory formation after mild COVID-19. TCRdb recomputed calls from the 5' RACE reads with MiXCR, one row per CDR3 protein. This table holds hundreds of thousands of distinct CDR3 sequences, 15% to 20% found once. Sequencing was performed on PBMCs or a T cell subset sorted from them (not recorded which). These receptors were taken from a man aged 18 to 35 who had mild COVID-19 (a few samples of this study predate the infection). Cell type and time point are not known.

The genes are TRBV5-1 and TRBJ2-1; the D gene is possibly TRBD2 (7 bases). This CDR3 comprises 14 residues. Trimming removed 0 bases from V and 7 bases from J, with 11 bases in between. CDR1 is SGHRS and CDR2 is YFSETQ in the germline V gene. Written as DNA, the CDR3 is TGCGCCAGCAGCTTGGGCGGGGGCGAAAATGAGCAGTTCTTC. Amino acids: CASSLGGGENEQFF.

The chain uses TRBV12-3 or TRBV12-4 and TRBJ2-1; no reliable D call. V dropped 3 bases and J dropped 6 bases, with 3 bases sitting between them. This CDR3 contains 11 residues. Written as DNA, the CDR3 is TGTGCCAGCAGTTTGTTCAATGAGCAGTTCTTC. Its translation is CASSLFNEQFF.

This chain uses TRBV7-9 with TRBJ1-1; D is unclear. CDR1 SEHNR and CDR2 FQNEAQ come from the germline V gene (reference sequence). The CDR3 covers 15 residues. The V and J ends lost 4 bases and 0 bases respectively, with 12 bases between them. The DNA of the CDR3 is TGTGCCAGCAGCTCGACCAAGGCGATGAACACTGAAGCTTTCTTT. Its translation is CASSSTKAMNTEAFF.

V gene TRBV12-3 or TRBV12-4 combines with J gene TRBJ2-3; possibly TRBD1 or TRBD2 for D (5 bases each). Between the trimmed V and J ends, which lost 3 bases and 8 bases, there was a span of 12 bases. This CDR3 has 13 residues. The CDR3 loop reads CASSLGEVGTQYF. The CDR3 DNA reads TGTGCCAGCAGTTTGGGGGAAGTCGGTACGCAGTATTTT.

The rearrangement links TRBV2 to TRBJ1-1; D gene ambiguous. V lost 6 bases and J lost 1, with 9 bases in between. This CDR3 is 13 amino acids long. The germline V gene has CDR1 SNHLY and CDR2 FYNNEI. CDR3 in DNA: TGTGCCAGCAGAGAAAACAGGAACACTGAAGCTTTCTTT. Its protein is CASRENRNTEAFF.

The J gene is TRBJ2-7, the V gene TRBV7-2; 10 bases are shared with TRBD2. J lost 2 bases, V lost 0 bases, and 7 bases had no gene match. This CDR3 region has 17 residues. The germline V gene encodes CDR1 SGHTA and CDR2 FQGNSA. CDR3 amino acids: CASSLAFGSGGTYEQYV. Here the CDR3 DNA reads TGTGCCAGCAGCTTAGCGTTCGGTAGCGGGGGGACCTACGAGCAGTACGTC.

The chain carries TRBV6-5 and TRBJ1-1; D call uncertain. V was trimmed by 10 bases and J by 4 bases, leaving 10 bases between them. This CDR3 is 11 amino acids long. Germline V gives CDR1 MNHEY, CDR2 SVGAGI. The CDR3 is CATVGVTEAFF. CDR3 bases: TGTGCCACCGTCGGTGTCACTGAAGCTTTCTTT.